This note documents a single TCR beta chain sequence. Antigen specificity is unknown. Sequenced by immunoSEQ multiplex PCR; TCRdb stores in-frame clones only, minus some. The profile shows about 130,000 clones, 85% to 90% of them singletons. This sample is part of a study of T cell responses to AZD1222 COVID-19 vaccine. Study results and limitations: Sampling captured repertoires only after the peak T cell response.

V was cut by 5 bases and J by 6 bases, with 14 bases left in between. The length of the CDR3 is 14 residues. In germline, CDR1 is SGHTA, CDR2 FQGNSA. This chain joins TRBV7-2 and TRBJ1-5, with D perhaps matching TRBD1 (5 bases). Here the sequenced sample was peripheral blood, taken on day 0 of AZD1222 vaccination. This clonotype originated in an adult in good health. CDR3 loop: CASSRGAVSQPQHF. The CDR3 DNA reads as TGTGCCAGCAGCCGTGGGGCCGTCTCTCAGCCCCAGCATTTT.